This T cell receptor (beta chain) was obtained from a study of cytomegalovirus exposure and HLA in healthy donors. The CDR3 is 15 amino acids. Germline-derived CDR1 and CDR2 are SGHRS and YFSETQ. V lost 6 bases and J lost 6; bases outside the gene matches: 10. PCR used 60 Vbeta primers and 13 Jbeta primers. TCRdb's copy holds only in-frame clones and misses some; the assay was immunoSEQ multiplex PCR. The sample records 130,000 to 150,000 clones, roughly four fifths being singletons. As for this clone: The antigen remains unidentified.

Study-level results: Around 18,000 TCR beta sequences were associated with HLA alleles at 0.05 false discovery rate in a later analysis.

Source material: PBMCs. The gene calls are TRBV5-1 and TRBJ2-1, with 9 bases lining up with TRBD1. The TCR sequence derives from a man in his forties in good health and CMV-seropositive. Written as DNA, the CDR3 is TGCGCCAGCACCCCCTACTCACAGGGGGCCAATGAGCAGTTCTTC. This sequence encodes CASTPYSQGANEQFF.